This TCR beta chain came from a study of T-cell memory formation after mild COVID-19. The CDR3 is 14 amino acids. From germline, CDR1 is SGHRS and CDR2 YFSETQ. The V gene lost 7 bases and the J gene lost 2 bases, with 13 bases spanning the gap. As concerns this clonotype: Its antigen is still unknown.

Whole-study results and caveats: Mainly in CM and EM were contracting CD4+ clones; CD8+ were in EMRA. The study found balanced CD4/CD8 in clones contracting day 15 to 85 and a CD4+ lean in later expanders. Detection of some responders pre-infection suggested pre-existing cross-reactive memory T cells participated.

TCRdb re-analysed the 5' RACE reads in MiXCR, keeping a single row per CDR3 protein. Of about 320,000 distinct CDR3 sequences listed, roughly an eighth were seen once; the top ten hold 21%. The source of this sequence is a young man who had mild COVID-19 (a few samples of this study predate the infection). Cell type and time point are not known. The sequenced sample consisted of PBMCs or a T cell subset sorted from them (not recorded which). This chain connects TRBV5-1 to TRBJ1-3; D is undetermined. The CDR3 DNA follows: TGCGCCAGCTCCACTGGACGGACTGGAAACACCATATATTTT. Amino acid sequence: CASSTGRTGNTIYF. Looking up the rest from reference TRBV5-1 and TRBJ1-3 gives the full variable domain: KAGVTQTPRYLIKTRGQQVTLSCSPISGHRSVSWYQQTPGQGLQFLFEYFSETQRNKGNFPGRFSGRQFSNSRSEMNVSTLELGDSALYLCASSTGRTGNTIYFGEGSWLTVV.